This is a list of T cell receptor beta chains from one sample in a study of T cell changes during pregnancy in multiple sclerosis. Generated by immunoSEQ multiplex PCR, the TCRdb table keeps only in-frame clones and is missing some. The sample holds fewer than 50,000 clones, 90% to 95% seen once. The source material was CD8+ T cells from peripheral blood mononuclear cells, sampled in the first trimester of pregnancy. The receptors originated from a female donor with multiple sclerosis, enrolled in a pregnancy study. The CDR3 runs from the conserved cysteine through the conserved F or W. A D gene is named only where the DNA matches it firmly. Rows give clone size only sometimes, using once, few, many, or a class for an expanded clone.

j_call	v_call	cdr3_length	clone_size	d_call	cdr3_aa	cdr3_nt
TRBJ1-2	TRBV4-3	15	NA	NA	CASSPHASANYGYTF	TGCGCCAGCAGCCCCCATGCCTCAGCTAACTATGGCTACACCTTC
TRBJ2-5	TRBV10-1	16	NA	NA	CASSESVGVSQETQYF	TGCGCCAGCAGTGAGTCGGTGGGAGTCTCGCAAGAGACCCAGTACTTC
TRBJ2-1	TRBV9	16	NA	TRBD1	CASGAPAGGPYNEQFF	TGTGCCAGCGGCGCACCCGCAGGGGGCCCTTACAATGAGCAGTTCTTC
TRBJ2-2	TRBV6-4	16	NA	TRBD1	CASSDKSGQGAGELFF	TGTGCCAGCAGTGATAAATCGGGACAGGGCGCCGGGGAGCTGTTTTTT
TRBJ1-2	TRBV7-9	15	NA	NA	CASSPSGEYNYGYTF	TGTGCCAGCAGCCCGTCAGGGGAATATAACTATGGCTACACCTTC
TRBJ1-1	TRBV4-1	15	few	TRBD1	CASSLQDRVNTEAFF	TGCGCCAGCAGCCTACAGGACAGGGTGAACACTGAAGCTTTCTTT
TRBJ2-2	TRBV21-1	17	NA	NA	CASSYQWDRPNTGELFF	TGTGCCAGCAGCTACCAATGGGACAGACCGAACACCGGGGAGCTGTTTTTT
TRBJ1-2	TRBV19	17	NA	NA	CASSIPDLATPNYGYTF	TGTGCCAGTAGTATCCCGGACTTAGCGACACCAAACTATGGCTACACCTTC
TRBJ1-2	TRBV29-1	14	NA	TRBD1	CSVPKRGQNYGYTF	TGCAGCGTCCCCAAGAGGGGGCAAAACTATGGCTACACCTTC
TRBJ2-7	TRBV4-3	15	NA	NA	CASSQDLKETYEQYF	TGCGCCAGCAGCCAAGATCTAAAGGAGACCTACGAGCAGTACTTC
TRBJ2-7	TRBV9	13	NA	NA	CASSVGEASEQYF	TGTGCCAGCAGCGTAGGAGAGGCCTCCGAGCAGTACTTC